This TCR beta chain was observed in a study of regulatory T cells in long-lasting Graves disease. Arm-PCR of CDR3 regions with iRepertoire HTBI primers generated TCR beta libraries. TCRdb reprocessed the multiplex PCR reads with MiXCR, giving one entry per CDR3 protein. The table includes fewer than 450,000 distinct CDR3 sequences, over 12% detected once. Time point meaning: newly diagnosed GD, antithyroid drugs for less than 3 months. RNA isolated from PBMCs was used to make the TCR library. Germline V gene sequence: CDR1 LGHDT, CDR2 YNNKEL (reference sequence). V lost 1 base, J lost 8 bases, and 20 bases lay in between. The CDR3 is made up of 17 amino acids. This clonotype was observed at least ten times. A further study also used this sample, focusing on T cells in Graves' hyperthyroidism and ophthalmopathy. That work states: During a first-round RT-PCR of the TCR CDR3, the HTBI primer set was used. Through a model of 13 V-J features, ophthalmopathy was separated from stable hyperthyroidism.

The chain is built from TRBV3-1 and TRBJ2-2; possible D gene TRBD1, 5 bases. This TCR was recovered from a middle-aged woman with Graves disease. The material sequenced was peripheral blood mononuclear cells (PBMCs), taken at new diagnosis, from a patient treated with antithyroid drugs. The CDR3 protein is CASSQVVRTNNVGELFF. The CDR3 nucleotides read TGTGCCAGCAGCCAAGTGGTTAGGACAAACAATGTGGGGGAGCTGTTTTTT.